This TCR beta chain is from a study of neurological immune-mediated disorders. Study-wide context: Among some 35 multiple sclerosis patients, about 31 were relapsing-remitting and 3 were secondary progressive. Study-wide results and limits: Grouping of repertoires by phylogeny put those of 18 of 34 multiple sclerosis patients into a single related-CDR3 cluster, a possible signature. The multiple sclerosis repertoire cluster was not associated with any clinical or MRI feature, with the authors stating that larger cohorts are needed.

The authors made cDNA by 5'RACE with 10-nucleotide random UMIs. TCRdb processed the 5' RACE reads anew with MiXCR; each CDR3 protein has one entry. The data hold under 90,000 distinct CDR3 sequences, with under 4.5% observed a single time. There are 15 residues in the CDR3. V shed 3 bases and J shed 2 bases, with 11 bases lying between them. Per germline, CDR1 DFQATT and CDR2 SNEGSKA (reference sequence). This clonotype was observed many times. Its target is unknown. This clonotype was sampled from a woman between 50 and 59 years old with multiple sclerosis. Sequenced sample: PBMCs. J is TRBJ2-6 and V is TRBV20-1, with no clear D. CDR3 bases: TGCAGTGCTAGTCCGGGTCGGGCTGGGGCCAACGTCCTGACTTTC. Amino acids: CSASPGRAGANVLTF.